Shown below are 28 T cell receptor beta chains from a single sample sequenced in a study of blood T cell repertoires in COVID-19. Clones were sequenced by immunoSEQ multiplex PCR, and TCRdb holds only the in-frame ones, with some missing. The data show nearly 100,000 clones, with approximately 84% seen just once and under 11% held by the top ten. What was sequenced was peripheral blood. The receptors were gathered from a man between 65 and 85 years old with acute or convalescent COVID-19.

The chain has TRBV6-2 or TRBV6-3 and TRBJ1-3, with unresolved D. The CDR3 extends over 16 amino acids. The germline CDR1 and CDR2 sequences are MNHEY and SVGEGT. Trimming left V 0 bases short and J 0 bases short, with 9 bases between. The CDR3 here is CASSYSLLSSGNTIYF. For the CDR3, the DNA is TGTGCCAGCAGTTACTCTCTTTTGAGCTCTGGAAACACCATATATTTT.

V usage is TRBV5-1 and J usage is TRBJ1-1; D gene uncertain. Germline V gives CDR1 SGHRS, CDR2 YFSETQ. Trimming took 0 bases from V and 5 from J, leaving 8 bases between them. CDR3 length: 13 amino acids. As DNA, the CDR3 is TGCGCCAGCAGCTTGGGATCCGGGACTGAAGCTTTCTTT. Amino acid sequence: CASSLGSGTEAFF.

The chain combines TRBV5-1 with TRBJ1-2, with unresolved D. Germline V gene sequence: CDR1 SGHRS, CDR2 YFSETQ. The CDR3 has 13 amino acids. V was trimmed by 0 bases and J by 4 bases, leaving 7 bases between them. Written as DNA, the CDR3 is TGCGCCAGCAGCTTGGCCTCTTCCTATGGCTACACCTTC. It codes for CASSLASSYGYTF.

The chain joins TRBV7-9 to TRBJ1-1, with TRBD1 matching 9 bases. With 3 bases clipped from V and 4 bases from J, the junction kept 6 bases outside the gene matches. Germline-derived CDR1 and CDR2 are SEHNR and FQNEAQ (reference sequence). This CDR3 is built from 15 residues. The CDR3 loop is CASSFIQGAGTEAFF. The CDR3 DNA follows: TGTGCCAGCAGCTTCATACAGGGGGCGGGCACTGAAGCTTTCTTT.

The chain recombines TRBV18 with TRBJ2-2, with 7 bases matching TRBD2. The germline V gene encodes CDR1 KGHSH and CDR2 LQKENI. CDR3 length: 20 residues. The V gene end was trimmed by 4 bases and the J gene end by 3 bases; junction bases not matched to a gene: 20. The CDR3 is CASSLVRTSAPNLHTGELFF. DNA of the CDR3: TGTGCCAGCTCACTAGTCAGAACTAGCGCACCCAACCTTCACACCGGGGAGCTGTTTTTT.

This clone has more than one count but fewer than ten. This CDR3 is CASQGGLITRNNQPQHF. CDR3 coding DNA: TGTGCCAGCCAAGGGGGTCTGATTACCCGGAATAATCAGCCCCAGCATTTT. The J gene is TRBJ1-5, the V gene TRBV19, with D tentatively TRBD1 (6 bases). CDR3 length: 17 residues. Between the trimmed V and J ends, which lost 9 bases and 4 bases, there was a span of 25 bases. CDR1 LNHDA and CDR2 SQIVND come from the germline V gene (reference sequence).

The rearrangement links TRBV19 to TRBJ2-1, with 10 nucleotides matching TRBD2. The V segment lost 3 bases and the J segment 6 bases; nucleotides outside the gene matches: 5. Germline CDR1 reads LNHDA; CDR2 reads SQIVND (reference sequence). This CDR3 has 15 residues. CDR3 coding DNA: TGTGCCAGTAGTATTGCTAGCGGGAGCCCCAATGAGCAGTTCTTC. Encoded protein: CASSIASGSPNEQFF.

V is TRBV19 and J is TRBJ1-2, with 7 bases aligning to TRBD1. V gave up 8 bases and J gave up 8 bases; unmatched junction bases: 20. Germline CDR1 LNHDA, CDR2 SQIVND (reference sequence). The CDR3 is 16 residues long. CDR3 sequence: CASRRFGRGQAGGYTF. The CDR3 nucleotides read TGTGCCAGTCGCCGGTTCGGGAGGGGGCAAGCTGGGGGCTACACCTTC. The full variable domain, completed using reference TRBV19 and TRBJ1-2, is DGGITQSPKYLFRKEGQNVTLSCEQNLNHDAMYWYRQDPGQGLRLIYYSQIVNDFQKGDIAEGYSVSREKKESFPLTVTSAQKNPTAFYLCASRRFGRGQAGGYTFGSGTRLTVV.

CDR3 nucleotides: TGTGCCACCAGTGATCGTACCGGGACAAGCCCCAATACGCAGTATTTT. Amino acid sequence: CATSDRTGTSPNTQYF. The rearrangement uses TRBV24-1 and TRBJ2-3; D might be TRBD1 (6 bases). CDR1 is KGHDR, CDR2 SFDVKD, per germline. V was clipped by 3 bases and J by 7 bases, with 19 bases between them. The CDR3 totals 16 residues.

This chain connects TRBV7-2 to TRBJ1-6, with 7 bases that match TRBD1. Germline CDR1 and CDR2: SGHTA and FQGNSA. Trimming took 1 base from V and 7 from J; bases not matched to a gene: 7. CDR3 length: 16 residues. The DNA for the CDR3 is TGTGCCAGCAGCTTAGGTGGGCAGGGGGGAAATTCACCCCTCCACTTT. Translating it yields CASSLGGQGGNSPLHF.

The V gene is TRBV7-3, the J gene TRBJ2-1, with 11 positions matching TRBD1. CDR3 length: 13 amino acids. Germline V gives CDR1 SGHTA, CDR2 FQGTGA. V lost 5 bases to trimming and J lost 9 bases; unmatched junction nucleotides: 3. Here the CDR3 DNA reads TGTGCCAGCAGCGGGACAGGGGGGTTTGAGCAGTTCTTC. Protein sequence: CASSGTGGFEQFF.

This sequence joins TRBV4-1 and TRBJ2-5, with 14 bases aligning to TRBD2. The CDR3 runs 19 residues. Looked up from germline, CDR1 is MGHRA and CDR2 is YSYEKL. With 0 bases clipped from V and 4 bases from J, the junction kept 10 bases outside the gene matches. The CDR3, as DNA: TGCGCCAGCAGCCAAGACCCCTTGGGACTAGCGGGAGCCCCAGAGACCCAGTACTTC. Translation: CASSQDPLGLAGAPETQYF.

The genes are TRBV11-2 and TRBJ1-5, with D unresolved. This CDR3 has 16 amino acids. Germline CDR1 and CDR2: SGHAT and FQNNGV. The V and J ends lost 0 bases and 0 bases respectively, with 9 bases between them. Here the CDR3 reads CASSLEGGYSNQPQHF. The CDR3 nucleotides are TGTGCCAGCAGCTTAGAGGGAGGGTATAGCAATCAGCCCCAGCATTTT. Full variable domain (missing parts from reference TRBV11-2 and TRBJ1-5): EAGVAQSPRYKIIEKRQSVAFWCNPISGHATLYWYQQILGQGPKLLIQFQNNGVVDDSQLPKDRFSAERLKGVDSTLKIQPAKLEDSAVYLCASSLEGGYSNQPQHFGDGTRLSIL.

The chain employs TRBV18 and TRBJ2-1; D gene ambiguous. This CDR3 comprises 16 residues. V gave up 3 bases and J gave up 7 bases, with 19 bases separating them. CDR1 KGHSH and CDR2 LQKENI come from the germline V gene. The CDR3 DNA sequence: TGTGCCAGCTCACCTGAGAGCCCCTTTAATAAGAATGAGCAGTTCTTC. The encoded protein is CASSPESPFNKNEQFF.

This clone was picked up a small number of times. The CDR3 reads CARSGAGDRGWEVLTF. The CDR3 DNA sequence: TGTGCCAGATCGGGTGCTGGGGACCGTGGATGGGAGGTACTAACCTTC. The V call is TRBV25-1, the J call TRBJ1-2, with D possibly matching TRBD1 (5 bases). The CDR3 spans 16 residues. The V and J ends lost 9 bases and 14 bases respectively, with 34 bases between them. Germline values: CDR1 MGHDK, CDR2 SYGVNS.

This sequence joins TRBV10-1 and TRBJ1-2; D unresolved. CDR3 size: 14 residues. CDR1 and CDR2 from the germline V gene are WNHNN and SYGVQD (reference sequence). The V end was cut by 9 bases, the J end by 8 bases, with 22 bases between. The CDR3 here is CARRPRTEEEGYTF. The CDR3 DNA is TGCGCCAGGCGACCCAGGACTGAAGAAGAAGGCTACACCTTC.

The rearrangement joins TRBV7-3 to TRBJ1-3; D not resolved. CDR3 length equals 15 residues. Germline assignment: CDR1 SGHTA and CDR2 FQGTGA. The germline V and J ends were trimmed by 5 bases and 2 bases, with 13 bases remaining between them. CDR3 DNA: TGTGCCAGCAGCCCGTCAGTGCGGCCTGGAAACACCATATATTTT. Amino acid sequence: CASSPSVRPGNTIYF. Filled out from reference TRBV7-3 and TRBJ1-3, the complete variable domain reads GAGVSQTPSNKVTEKGKYVELRCDPISGHTALYWYRQSLGQGPEFLIYFQGTGAADDSGLPNDRFFAVRPEGSVSTLKIQRTERGDSAVYLCASSPSVRPGNTIYFGEGSWLTVV.

The chain recombines TRBV10-2 with TRBJ1-1; D unclear. From germline, CDR1 is WSHSY and CDR2 SAAADI. The CDR3 has 13 amino acids. V was shortened by 4 bases and J by 3 bases, with 9 bases between the two germline ends. CDR3 sequence reads: CASSANSDTEAFF. CDR3 nucleotide sequence: TGCGCCAGCAGTGCTAACTCGGACACTGAAGCTTTCTTT.

The chain has TRBV27 and TRBJ1-2, with 8 nucleotides matching TRBD1. Germline CDR1 reads MNHEY; CDR2 reads SMNVEV (reference sequence). The CDR3 has 17 residues. The V segment lost 8 bases and the J segment 8 bases; nucleotides outside the gene matches: 22. The CDR3 is CASRPDRGTLKSIGYTF. As DNA, the CDR3 is TGTGCCAGCCGGCCCGACAGGGGCACCCTTAAATCTATCGGCTACACCTTC.

This rearrangement joins TRBV6-1 to TRBJ2-7, with TRBD2 identical over 7 bases. There are 16 residues in the CDR3. V lost 2 bases to trimming and J lost 0 bases; unmatched junction nucleotides: 7. From germline, CDR1 is MNHNS and CDR2 SASEGT. CDR3 sequence: CASSEFGASGSYEQYF. CDR3 bases: TGTGCCAGCAGTGAATTTGGTGCTAGCGGCTCCTACGAGCAGTACTTC.

This clone has just one count. The chain couples TRBV30 to TRBJ2-1; 8 nucleotides agree with TRBD2. This CDR3 is built from 15 residues. Germline V gives CDR1 GTSNPN, CDR2 SVGIG (reference sequence). With V trimmed by 0 bases and J by 6 bases, 7 bases remained unmatched. The chain's CDR3 is CAWSVLGGVANEQFF. Written as DNA, the CDR3 is TGTGCCTGGAGTGTACTCGGGGGGGTTGCCAATGAGCAGTTCTTC.

The chain employs TRBV7-2 and TRBJ1-1; D gene uncertain. Germline assignment: CDR1 SGHTA and CDR2 FQGNSA. V lost 6 bases to trimming and J lost 4 bases, with 18 bases between them. This CDR3 spans 15 amino acids. This CDR3 reads CASRPDGVGRTEAFF. DNA of the CDR3: TGTGCCAGCAGACCGGACGGGGTTGGACGCACTGAAGCTTTCTTT.

The chain employs TRBV11-2 and TRBJ1-5; perhaps TRBD1 as D (6 bases). Germline V gene lookup returns CDR1 SGHAT and CDR2 FQNNGV. Between the trimmed V and J ends, which lost 6 bases and 3 bases, there was a span of 15 bases. The length of the CDR3 is 15 residues. CDR3 nucleotides: TGTGCCAGCAGTATACAGGGTCTTCCCAATCAGCCCCAGCATTTT. Amino acid sequence: CASSIQGLPNQPQHF.

The chain recombines TRBV15 with TRBJ2-5, with 7 bases identical to TRBD2. Per the germline V gene, CDR1 is LNHNV and CDR2 is YYDKDF (reference sequence). V was clipped by 1 base and J by 1 base; unmatched bases: 6. The length of the CDR3 is 16 residues. The CDR3 nucleotides are TGTGCCACCAGCAGAGTGGGGAGGGGCCGCCAAGAGACCCAGTACTTC. It specifies CATSRVGRGRQETQYF.

V gene TRBV2 combines with J gene TRBJ1-1, with D tentatively TRBD1 (6 bases). Germline V gene sequence: CDR1 SNHLY, CDR2 FYNNEI. Trimming removed 11 bases at V and 1 base at J, with 11 bases between. The CDR3 runs 12 residues. CDR3 DNA: TGTGCCGGAAGGACAGAGAACACTGAAGCTTTCTTT. It yields the protein CAGRTENTEAFF.

This chain links TRBV6-5 with TRBJ2-7; D gene ambiguous. V shed 6 bases and J shed 6 bases, with 15 bases lying between them. CDR1 and CDR2 from the germline V gene are MNHEY and SVGAGI. The CDR3 loop spans 13 amino acids. CDR3 amino acids: CASRRTYITEQYF. The DNA for the CDR3 is TGTGCCAGCAGACGAACATATATAACCGAGCAGTACTTC.

The rearrangement joins TRBV4-1 to TRBJ2-2, with 10 bases lining up with TRBD2. Germline V CDR1 and CDR2: MGHRA, YSYEKL. The junction had 10 bases not matched to a gene; V was cut back by 6 bases and J by 6 bases. The CDR3 loop spans 16 amino acids. In DNA form, the CDR3 reads TGCGCCAGCAGATTCTCCGGGACTAGCGACCCCGGGGAGCTGTTTTTT. This codes for CASRFSGTSDPGELFF.

J is TRBJ1-6 and V is TRBV28; D remains ambiguous. CDR1 is MDHEN, CDR2 SYDVKM, per germline. V lost 7 bases, J lost 10 bases, and 20 bases lay in between. CDR3 length: 15 amino acids. CDR3 sequence reads: CASTPGTVDLSPLHF. CDR3 DNA: TGTGCCAGCACCCCGGGAACGGTGGATCTGTCACCCCTCCACTTT.